Each of the 3 T cell receptor beta chains below was sequenced from the same sample in a study of shared clonotypes between healthy human individuals. CD45RO-negative cells were positively selected for CCR7, leaving out terminally differentiated effector memory CD45RA+ cells. Data came from immunoSEQ multiplex PCR; TCRdb stores just in-frame clones and leaves some out. The profile shows over 2,000,000 clones, around 95% of them singletons. Sequenced material: naive CD8+ T cells from PBMCs. The receptors come from a man younger than 35 in good health. Some clones in this sample may be carry-over from other donors' samples.

The rearrangement uses TRBV28 and TRBJ2-7, with D possibly being TRBD2 (6 bases). Germline V lookup: CDR1 MDHEN, CDR2 SYDVKM. The length of the CDR3 is 14 residues. Trimming shortened V by 6 bases and J by 4 bases, and 16 bases separated the two germline ends. The CDR3, as DNA: TGTGCCAGCAGCGGCCGGAGGGGTCTTTACGAGCAGTACTTC. Translated, it gives CASSGRRGLYEQYF.

V and J are TRBV25-1 and TRBJ1-5; no definite D call. V shed 4 bases and J shed 9 bases, with 13 bases lying between them. The CDR3 totals 13 residues. In germline, CDR1 is MGHDK, CDR2 SYGVNS. This CDR3 is CASSADGLRPQHF. The CDR3 coding sequence is TGTGCCAGCAGTGCGGACGGTCTCCGGCCCCAGCATTTT.

Comments on this clone: With a much larger clone just one base away, this may be a read error. This sequence joins TRBV9 and TRBJ2-1; 9 positions agree with TRBD2. Germline CDR1 and CDR2: SGDLS and YYNGEE. V gave up 4 bases and J gave up 8 bases; unmatched junction bases: 4. CDR3 length: 13 amino acids. CDR3 loop: CASSPGTSYEQFF. CDR3 in DNA: TGTGCCAGCAGCCCCGGGACTAGCTATGAGCAGTTCTTC.